This T cell receptor (beta chain) was profiled in a study of blood T cells in healthy people across ages. Next came a second PCR, run for about 6 to 12 cycles, which used a sample-barcoded 5' primer along with a J-beta primer mix. TCRdb itself ran the 5' RACE reads through MiXCR, one entry per CDR3 protein. The table lists 760,000 or so distinct CDR3 sequences, 20% to 25% of them singletons. V lost 6 bases, J lost 3 bases, and 8 bases stayed unmatched. Germline V lookup: CDR1 DFQATT, CDR2 SNEGSKA (reference sequence). The CDR3 spans 15 residues. These data were also reused for a study on T cells of mothers and their children.

J is TRBJ2-5 and V is TRBV20-1; 12 bases agree with TRBD1. Source material: blood. This TCR derives from a boy aged 5-17 years in good health. DNA of the CDR3: TGCAGTGCCGGGCCCGGGACAGGGGGCGAAGAGACCCAGTACTTC. As protein: CSAGPGTGGEETQYF.